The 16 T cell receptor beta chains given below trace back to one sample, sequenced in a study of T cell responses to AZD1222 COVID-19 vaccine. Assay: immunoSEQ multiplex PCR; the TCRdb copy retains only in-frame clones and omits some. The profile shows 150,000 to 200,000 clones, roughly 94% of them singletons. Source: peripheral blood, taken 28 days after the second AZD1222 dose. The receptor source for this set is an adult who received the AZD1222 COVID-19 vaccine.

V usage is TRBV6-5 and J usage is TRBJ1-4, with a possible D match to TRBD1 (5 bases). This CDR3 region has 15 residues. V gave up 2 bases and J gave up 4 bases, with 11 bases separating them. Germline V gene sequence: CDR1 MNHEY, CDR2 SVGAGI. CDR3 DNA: TGTGCCAGCAGTTACGTGGGGCAGGGTAATGAAAAACTGTTTTTT. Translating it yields CASSYVGQGNEKLFF.

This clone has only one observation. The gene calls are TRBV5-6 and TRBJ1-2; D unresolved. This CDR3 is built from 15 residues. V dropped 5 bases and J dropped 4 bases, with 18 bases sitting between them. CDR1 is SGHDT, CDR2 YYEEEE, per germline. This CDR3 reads CASSFGPPSGYGYTF. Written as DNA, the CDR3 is TGTGCCAGCAGTTTCGGCCCGCCGAGTGGCTATGGCTACACCTTC.

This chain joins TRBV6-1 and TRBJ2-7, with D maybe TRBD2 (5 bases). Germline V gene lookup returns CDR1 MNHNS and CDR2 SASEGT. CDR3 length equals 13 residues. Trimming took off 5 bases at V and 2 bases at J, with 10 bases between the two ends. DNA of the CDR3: TGTGCCAGCAGTTTAAGCGGTACCTACGAGCAGTACTTC. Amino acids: CASSLSGTYEQYF.

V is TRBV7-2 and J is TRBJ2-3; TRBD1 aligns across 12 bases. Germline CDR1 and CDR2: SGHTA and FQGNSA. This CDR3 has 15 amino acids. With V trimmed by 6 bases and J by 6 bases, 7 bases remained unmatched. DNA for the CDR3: TGTGCCAGCAGGTCCGGGACAGGGGGCCAGGATACGCAGTATTTT. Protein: CASRSGTGGQDTQYF.

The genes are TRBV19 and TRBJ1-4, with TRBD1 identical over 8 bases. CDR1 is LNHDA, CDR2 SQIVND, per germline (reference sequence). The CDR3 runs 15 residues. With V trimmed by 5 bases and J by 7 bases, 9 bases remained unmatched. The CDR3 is CASSPTAGTGEKLFF. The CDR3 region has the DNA TGTGCCAGTAGTCCGACGGCCGGGACAGGTGAAAAACTGTTTTTT. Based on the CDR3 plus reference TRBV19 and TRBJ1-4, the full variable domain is DGGITQSPKYLFRKEGQNVTLSCEQNLNHDAMYWYRQDPGQGLRLIYYSQIVNDFQKGDIAEGYSVSREKKESFPLTVTSAQKNPTAFYLCASSPTAGTGEKLFFGSGTQLSVL.

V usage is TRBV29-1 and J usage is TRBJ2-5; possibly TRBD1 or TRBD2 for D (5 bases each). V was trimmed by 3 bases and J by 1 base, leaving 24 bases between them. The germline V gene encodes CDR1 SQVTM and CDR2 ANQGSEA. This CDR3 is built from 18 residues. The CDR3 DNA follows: TGCAGCGTTGAGGGGGACCCAAGGACGGTACTAATCCAAGAGACCCAGTACTTC. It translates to CSVEGDPRTVLIQETQYF.

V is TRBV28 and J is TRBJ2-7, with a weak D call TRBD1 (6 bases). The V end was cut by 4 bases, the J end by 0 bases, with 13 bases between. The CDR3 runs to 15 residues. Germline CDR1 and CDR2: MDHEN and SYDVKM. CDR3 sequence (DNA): TGTGCCAGCAGTTCAGGACAGTGGGCCTCCTACGAGCAGTACTTC. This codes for CASSSGQWASYEQYF.

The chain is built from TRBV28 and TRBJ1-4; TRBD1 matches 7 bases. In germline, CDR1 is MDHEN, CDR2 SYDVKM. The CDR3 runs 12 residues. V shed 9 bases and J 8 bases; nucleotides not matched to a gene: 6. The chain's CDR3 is CASRQGGEKLFF. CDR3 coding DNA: TGTGCCAGTAGACAGGGAGGGGAAAAACTGTTTTTT.

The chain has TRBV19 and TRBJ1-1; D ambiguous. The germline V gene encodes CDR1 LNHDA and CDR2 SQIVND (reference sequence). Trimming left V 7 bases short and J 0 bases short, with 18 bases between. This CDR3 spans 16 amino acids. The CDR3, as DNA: TGTGCCAGTATCAAATGGGCCCGGGGATTGAACACTGAAGCTTTCTTT. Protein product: CASIKWARGLNTEAFF.

CDR3 region: CASSSHRGGQATFF. The CDR3 coding sequence is TGTGCCAGCAGCTCACATCGGGGGGGACAGGCGACTTTCTTT. The chain combines TRBV28 with TRBJ1-1, with 8 bases identical to TRBD1. In germline, CDR1 is MDHEN, CDR2 SYDVKM. The junction had 15 bases not matched to a gene; V was cut back by 6 bases and J by 12 bases. CDR3 length equals 14 residues.

The CDR3 DNA sequence: TGTGCCAGCTCACCGGGAGGAGGCAATCAGCCCCAGCATTTT. Translation gives CASSPGGGNQPQHF. The chain couples TRBV18 to TRBJ1-5; D is ambiguous. The CDR3 spans 14 residues. Deletions cut 3 bases from V and 2 bases from J, with 8 bases between. Germline V gene data show CDR1 as KGHSH and CDR2 as LQKENI.

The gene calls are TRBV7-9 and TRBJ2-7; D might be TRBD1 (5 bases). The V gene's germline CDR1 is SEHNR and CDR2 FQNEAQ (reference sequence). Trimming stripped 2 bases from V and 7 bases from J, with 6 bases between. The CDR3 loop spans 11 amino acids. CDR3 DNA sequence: TGTGCCAGCAGCTTAAGGGGAGAGCAGTACTTC. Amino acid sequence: CASSLRGEQYF.

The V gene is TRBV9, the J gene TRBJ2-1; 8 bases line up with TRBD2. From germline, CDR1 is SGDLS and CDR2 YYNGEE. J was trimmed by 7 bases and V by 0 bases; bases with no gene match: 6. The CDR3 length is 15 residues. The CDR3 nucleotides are TGTGCCAGCAGCGTAGGGGTAGCGGGATCTAATGAGCAGTTCTTC. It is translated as CASSVGVAGSNEQFF.

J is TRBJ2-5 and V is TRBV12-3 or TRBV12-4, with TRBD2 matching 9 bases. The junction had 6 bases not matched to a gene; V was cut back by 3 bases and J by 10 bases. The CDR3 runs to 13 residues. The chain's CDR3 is CASSFLAGTFQYF. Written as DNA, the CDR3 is TGTGCCAGCAGTTTCCTAGCGGGAACTTTCCAGTACTTC.

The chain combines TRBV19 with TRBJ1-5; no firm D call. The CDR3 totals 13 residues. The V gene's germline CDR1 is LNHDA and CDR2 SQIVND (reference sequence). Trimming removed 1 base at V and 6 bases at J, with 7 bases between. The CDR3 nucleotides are TGTGCCAGTAGTATAGTCAAGGCTCAGCCCCAGCATTTT. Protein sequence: CASSIVKAQPQHF.

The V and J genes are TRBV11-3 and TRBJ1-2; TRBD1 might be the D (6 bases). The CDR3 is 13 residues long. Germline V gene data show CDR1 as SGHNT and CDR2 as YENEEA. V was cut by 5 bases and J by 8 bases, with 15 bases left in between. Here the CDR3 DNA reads TGTGCCAGCAGCCAAGACAGGAGACTAGGCTACACCTTC. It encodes CASSQDRRLGYTF.